The rows below give T cell receptor beta chains drawn from one sample of a study of blood T cell repertoires in COVID-19. This table comes from immunoSEQ multiplex PCR, and its TCRdb copy is limited to in-frame clones, with some not included. Here the sample spans 150,000 to 200,000 clones, approximately 80% being singletons. The sequencing sample was made of PBMCs or T cells enriched from blood (not recorded which). These receptors came from a man aged 60-69 years who had been exposed to COVID-19. Both conserved end residues are part of each CDR3. The D gene is left open where the match is weak. Size values are once, few and many counts, or a class for expanded clones, and some rows have none.

j_gene: TRBJ2-2; len: 13; v_gene: TRBV5-1; abundance: few; d_gene: -; CDR3aa: CASSHPGTGELFF; CDR3nt: TGCGCCAGCAGCCACCCGGGCACCGGGGAGCTGTTTTTT
j_gene: TRBJ1-2; len: 14; v_gene: TRBV28; abundance: -; d_gene: TRBD1; CDR3aa: CASSPGTGGGGYTF; CDR3nt: TGTGCCAGCAGTCCCGGGACAGGGGGCGGCGGCTACACCTTC
j_gene: TRBJ2-2; len: 14; v_gene: TRBV24-1; abundance: -; d_gene: -; CDR3aa: CATSDLAGTGELFF; CDR3nt: TGTGCCACCAGTGATTTGGCCGGGACCGGGGAGCTGTTTTTT
j_gene: TRBJ1-3; len: 15; v_gene: TRBV2; abundance: -; d_gene: -; CDR3aa: CASTRPRGNGNTIYF; CDR3nt: TGTGCCAGCACCCGTCCTAGGGGTAATGGAAACACCATATATTTT
j_gene: TRBJ2-6; len: 17; v_gene: TRBV5-1; abundance: -; d_gene: TRBD1; CDR3aa: CASSLDRGLAGANVLTF; CDR3nt: TGCGCCAGCAGCCTGGACAGGGGGCTTGCTGGGGCCAACGTCCTGACTTTC
j_gene: TRBJ1-1; len: 13; v_gene: TRBV10-3; abundance: -; d_gene: -; CDR3aa: CAIRYQGNTEAFF; CDR3nt: TGTGCCATCAGGTATCAGGGGAACACTGAAGCTTTCTTT
j_gene: TRBJ2-7; len: 15; v_gene: TRBV30; abundance: -; d_gene: TRBD2; CDR3aa: CAWSLTLAGGGEQYF; CDR3nt: TGTGCCTGGAGTCTCACACTAGCGGGAGGGGGAGAGCAGTACTTC
j_gene: TRBJ1-6; len: 13; v_gene: TRBV7-2; abundance: -; d_gene: -; CDR3aa: CASSLGGNSPLHF; CDR3nt: TGTGCCAGCAGCTTAGGAGGCAATTCACCCCTCCACTTT
j_gene: TRBJ2-5; len: 15; v_gene: TRBV6-1; abundance: -; d_gene: -; CDR3aa: CASSDVANIGETQYF; CDR3nt: TGTGCCAGCAGTGACGTAGCGAATATCGGAGAGACCCAGTACTTC
j_gene: TRBJ2-3; len: 17; v_gene: TRBV27; abundance: -; d_gene: TRBD2; CDR3aa: CASSFSGTSGRTDTQYF; CDR3nt: TGTGCCAGCAGTTTCTCCGGGACTAGCGGGAGGACAGATACGCAGTATTTT
j_gene: TRBJ2-5; len: 16; v_gene: TRBV15; abundance: -; d_gene: TRBD1; CDR3aa: CATSRDGAYRGETQYF; CDR3nt: TGTGCCACCAGCAGAGATGGTGCCTACAGGGGGGAGACCCAGTACTTC
j_gene: TRBJ2-2; len: 16; v_gene: TRBV5-4; abundance: -; d_gene: -; CDR3aa: CASSLPGRGNTGELFF; CDR3nt: TGTGCCAGCAGCTTACCGGGGCGGGGGAACACCGGGGAGCTGTTTTTT
j_gene: TRBJ2-2; len: 18; v_gene: TRBV5-6; abundance: -; d_gene: TRBD1; CDR3aa: CASSTRNLGQGRTGELFF; CDR3nt: TGTGCCAGCAGCACGAGGAACCTTGGACAGGGCAGGACCGGGGAGCTGTTTTTT
j_gene: TRBJ1-6; len: 17; v_gene: TRBV5-1; abundance: -; d_gene: TRBD1; CDR3aa: CASSFGTGSSYNSPLHF; CDR3nt: TGCGCCAGCAGCTTCGGGACAGGTAGCTCCTATAATTCACCCCTCCACTTT
j_gene: TRBJ2-1; len: 16; v_gene: TRBV27; abundance: -; d_gene: TRBD2; CDR3aa: CASSLASGRTYNEQFF; CDR3nt: TGTGCCAGCAGTTTAGCTAGCGGGAGGACCTACAATGAGCAGTTCTTC
j_gene: TRBJ2-1; len: 17; v_gene: TRBV3-1/TRBV3-2; abundance: -; d_gene: TRBD2; CDR3aa: CASSHLLAVSSYNEQFF; CDR3nt: TGTGCCAGCAGCCACTTACTAGCGGTGAGCTCCTACAATGAGCAGTTCTTC
j_gene: TRBJ2-7; len: 13; v_gene: TRBV7-2; abundance: -; d_gene: -; CDR3aa: CASSLVRGYEQYF; CDR3nt: TGTGCCAGCAGCTTAGTAAGGGGCTACGAGCAGTACTTC
j_gene: TRBJ1-6; len: 14; v_gene: TRBV10-3; abundance: once; d_gene: TRBD1; CDR3aa: CAIRPGTVNSPLHF; CDR3nt: TGTGCCATCAGACCCGGGACAGTAAATTCACCCCTCCACTTT
j_gene: TRBJ2-2; len: 16; v_gene: TRBV5-6; abundance: -; d_gene: -; CDR3aa: CASSLGLVGNTGELFF; CDR3nt: TGTGCCAGCAGCTTGGGACTAGTGGGAAACACCGGGGAGCTGTTTTTT
j_gene: TRBJ2-2; len: 14; v_gene: TRBV5-1; abundance: -; d_gene: -; CDR3aa: CASSNAGHTGELFF; CDR3nt: TGCGCCAGCAGCAACGCGGGACACACCGGGGAGCTGTTTTTT
j_gene: TRBJ1-2; len: 14; v_gene: TRBV5-4; abundance: -; d_gene: -; CDR3aa: CASNAAGRSYGYTF; CDR3nt: TGTGCCAGCAACGCCGCGGGGAGAAGCTATGGCTACACCTTC
j_gene: TRBJ1-2; len: 12; v_gene: TRBV29-1; abundance: -; d_gene: -; CDR3aa: CSVDSSHYGYTF; CDR3nt: TGCAGCGTTGATTCGTCCCACTATGGCTACACCTTC
j_gene: TRBJ1-1; len: 13; v_gene: TRBV27; abundance: few; d_gene: -; CDR3aa: CASSLSLNTEAFF; CDR3nt: TGTGCCAGCAGTTTAAGCCTGAACACTGAAGCTTTCTTT
j_gene: TRBJ1-2; len: 17; v_gene: TRBV3-1/TRBV3-2; abundance: -; d_gene: TRBD1; CDR3aa: CASSPRPTGAGNYGYTF; CDR3nt: TGTGCCAGCAGCCCGCGCCCAACAGGGGCCGGTAACTATGGCTACACCTTC
j_gene: TRBJ2-3; len: 13; v_gene: TRBV6-5; abundance: -; d_gene: -; CDR3aa: CASGPGGTDTQYF; CDR3nt: TGTGCCAGCGGCCCCGGAGGCACAGATACGCAGTATTTT
j_gene: TRBJ1-4; len: 16; v_gene: TRBV27; abundance: -; d_gene: -; CDR3aa: CASSLEPFPTNEKLFF; CDR3nt: TGTGCCAGCAGTTTAGAGCCTTTCCCAACTAATGAAAAACTGTTTTTT
j_gene: TRBJ1-5; len: 14; v_gene: TRBV27; abundance: -; d_gene: -; CDR3aa: CASSPGGGVRPQHF; CDR3nt: TGTGCCAGCAGTCCAGGTGGCGGGGTCCGGCCCCAGCATTTT
j_gene: TRBJ2-3; len: 12; v_gene: TRBV12-5; abundance: -; d_gene: -; CDR3aa: CASGLTGDTQYF; CDR3nt: TGTGCTAGTGGTTTGACAGGAGATACGCAGTATTTT
j_gene: TRBJ2-7; len: 14; v_gene: TRBV7-3; abundance: -; d_gene: TRBD2; CDR3aa: CAMLSGGRSGEQYF; CDR3nt: TGTGCCATGCTCAGCGGGGGACGGTCTGGCGAGCAGTACTTC
j_gene: TRBJ2-3; len: 15; v_gene: TRBV7-9; abundance: -; d_gene: -; CDR3aa: CASSPRVFSTDTQYF; CDR3nt: TGTGCCAGCAGCCCCCGGGTCTTTAGCACAGATACGCAGTATTTT
j_gene: TRBJ2-7; len: 14; v_gene: TRBV30; abundance: -; d_gene: TRBD2; CDR3aa: CAWSAGGSYYEQYF; CDR3nt: TGTGCCTGGTCTGCGGGAGGTTCCTACTACGAGCAGTACTTC
j_gene: TRBJ2-7; len: 14; v_gene: TRBV6-5; abundance: -; d_gene: -; CDR3aa: CASSYYRASNEQYF; CDR3nt: TGTGCCAGCAGTTACTACAGGGCGTCCAACGAGCAGTACTTC
j_gene: TRBJ1-1; len: 14; v_gene: TRBV14; abundance: -; d_gene: -; CDR3aa: CASSQVRGFSEAFF; CDR3nt: TGTGCCAGCAGCCAAGTGAGAGGGTTCTCTGAAGCTTTCTTT
j_gene: TRBJ2-7; len: 15; v_gene: TRBV9; abundance: many; d_gene: TRBD2; CDR3aa: CASSEGLAGVDEQYF; CDR3nt: TGTGCCAGCAGCGAAGGACTAGCGGGAGTTGACGAGCAGTACTTC
j_gene: TRBJ1-5; len: 19; v_gene: TRBV7-8; abundance: -; d_gene: -; CDR3aa: CASSPKSVFIRGFNQPQHF; CDR3nt: TGTGCCAGCAGCCCAAAATCGGTCTTCATTCGGGGGTTCAATCAGCCCCAGCATTTT
j_gene: TRBJ2-1; len: 15; v_gene: TRBV5-1; abundance: -; d_gene: TRBD1; CDR3aa: CASSLVGQGAGEQFF; CDR3nt: TGCGCCAGCAGCTTGGTGGGACAGGGGGCTGGGGAGCAGTTCTTC
j_gene: TRBJ2-3; len: 14; v_gene: TRBV19; abundance: -; d_gene: -; CDR3aa: CASRPGPSADTQYF; CDR3nt: TGTGCCAGTAGACCAGGCCCCTCCGCAGATACGCAGTATTTT
j_gene: TRBJ1-5; len: 16; v_gene: TRBV16; abundance: -; d_gene: -; CDR3aa: CASSQNPGGAGQPQHF; CDR3nt: TGTGCCAGCAGCCAAAACCCGGGGGGGGCTGGGCAGCCCCAGCATTTT
j_gene: TRBJ2-1; len: 18; v_gene: TRBV11-2; abundance: -; d_gene: TRBD2; CDR3aa: CASSLDRGLTSGHNEQFF; CDR3nt: TGTGCCAGCAGCTTAGATCGGGGGCTCACTAGCGGCCACAATGAGCAGTTCTTC
j_gene: TRBJ2-2; len: 16; v_gene: TRBV5-1; abundance: few; d_gene: -; CDR3aa: CASSLDGRENTGELFF; CDR3nt: TGCGCCAGCAGCTTGGATGGCAGGGAGAACACCGGGGAGCTGTTTTTT
j_gene: TRBJ2-6; len: 13; v_gene: TRBV29-1; abundance: -; d_gene: -; CDR3aa: CSVALTVGNVLTF; CDR3nt: TGCAGCGTGGCGCTGACAGTGGGCAACGTCCTGACTTTC
j_gene: TRBJ2-5; len: 13; v_gene: TRBV7-3; abundance: -; d_gene: TRBD2; CDR3aa: CASSFDGRETQYF; CDR3nt: TGTGCCAGCAGCTTTGACGGGAGGGAGACCCAGTACTTC
j_gene: TRBJ2-5; len: 15; v_gene: TRBV5-4; abundance: -; d_gene: TRBD2; CDR3aa: CASSLGGRWEETQYF; CDR3nt: TGTGCCAGCAGCTTGGGCGGGAGGTGGGAAGAGACCCAGTACTTC
j_gene: TRBJ1-4; len: 15; v_gene: TRBV7-8; abundance: -; d_gene: -; CDR3aa: CASSPRVSRGEKLFF; CDR3nt: TGTGCCAGCAGCCCAAGGGTCAGCCGGGGTGAAAAACTGTTTTTT
j_gene: TRBJ2-1; len: 12; v_gene: TRBV27; abundance: -; d_gene: TRBD1; CDR3aa: CASSTQGQEQFF; CDR3nt: TGTGCCAGCAGCACACAGGGACAGGAGCAGTTCTTC
j_gene: TRBJ1-6; len: 15; v_gene: TRBV6-5; abundance: few; d_gene: TRBD1; CDR3aa: CACLPRTGVGSPLHF; CDR3nt: TGTGCCTGCCTCCCCCGGACAGGGGTAGGCTCACCCCTCCACTTT
j_gene: TRBJ1-1; len: 14; v_gene: TRBV19; abundance: -; d_gene: -; CDR3aa: CASSTTWASSEAFF; CDR3nt: TGTGCCAGTAGTACCACTTGGGCCAGCTCTGAAGCTTTCTTT
j_gene: TRBJ2-5; len: 16; v_gene: TRBV11-2; abundance: -; d_gene: -; CDR3aa: CASSLEILVARETQYF; CDR3nt: TGTGCCAGCAGCTTAGAGATCCTGGTCGCCAGGGAGACCCAGTACTTC
j_gene: TRBJ2-2; len: 16; v_gene: TRBV10-3; abundance: many; d_gene: TRBD2; CDR3aa: CAISEGLAGSSGELFF; CDR3nt: TGTGCCATCAGTGAGGGGCTAGCGGGAAGTTCTGGGGAGCTGTTTTTT
j_gene: TRBJ1-6; len: 12; v_gene: TRBV6-6; abundance: -; d_gene: -; CDR3aa: CASRVVDSPLHF; CDR3nt: TGTGCCAGCCGGGTGGTTGATTCACCCCTCCACTTT
j_gene: TRBJ2-2; len: 22; v_gene: TRBV19; abundance: -; d_gene: TRBD1; CDR3aa: CASRLAWDRGLKVSHFTGELFF; CDR3nt: TGTGCCAGTAGACTGGCGTGGGACAGGGGGCTAAAAGTTTCACATTTCACCGGGGAGCTGTTTTTT
j_gene: TRBJ2-5; len: 15; v_gene: TRBV7-9; abundance: -; d_gene: TRBD1; CDR3aa: CASSARQGSQETQYF; CDR3nt: TGTGCCAGCAGCGCCCGACAGGGCTCTCAAGAGACCCAGTACTTC
j_gene: TRBJ1-3; len: 15; v_gene: TRBV5-4; abundance: -; d_gene: -; CDR3aa: CASSLVPNSGNTIYF; CDR3nt: TGTGCCAGCAGCTTGGTCCCCAACTCTGGAAACACCATATATTTT
j_gene: TRBJ1-5; len: 15; v_gene: TRBV19; abundance: -; d_gene: TRBD1; CDR3aa: CASTGPGQGSQPQHF; CDR3nt: TGTGCCAGTACCGGCCCGGGACAGGGGAGCCAGCCCCAGCATTTT
j_gene: TRBJ1-1; len: 15; v_gene: TRBV5-1; abundance: -; d_gene: -; CDR3aa: CASSLSGGSNTEAFF; CDR3nt: TGCGCCAGCAGCTTGTCAGGTGGGTCTAACACTGAAGCTTTCTTT
j_gene: TRBJ2-7; len: 17; v_gene: TRBV24-1; abundance: -; d_gene: TRBD2; CDR3aa: CATTVSSGKTSSYEQYF; CDR3nt: TGTGCCACCACGGTGTCTAGCGGAAAAACCTCCTCCTACGAGCAGTACTTC
j_gene: TRBJ2-1; len: 14; v_gene: TRBV11-2; abundance: -; d_gene: -; CDR3aa: CASSRDSSYNEQFF; CDR3nt: TGTGCCAGCTCCCGGGATAGCTCCTACAATGAGCAGTTCTTC
j_gene: TRBJ1-4; len: 14; v_gene: TRBV6-5; abundance: -; d_gene: TRBD1; CDR3aa: CASILDRGTGKLFF; CDR3nt: TGTGCCAGCATCTTGGACAGGGGTACGGGAAAACTGTTTTTT
j_gene: TRBJ2-1; len: 15; v_gene: TRBV4-1; abundance: -; d_gene: TRBD2; CDR3aa: CASSHPGLANNEQFF; CDR3nt: TGCGCCAGCAGCCACCCGGGACTAGCGAACAATGAGCAGTTCTTC
j_gene: TRBJ2-1; len: 13; v_gene: TRBV6-5; abundance: -; d_gene: -; CDR3aa: CASTVSDYNEQFF; CDR3nt: TGTGCCAGCACTGTCAGCGACTACAATGAGCAGTTCTTC